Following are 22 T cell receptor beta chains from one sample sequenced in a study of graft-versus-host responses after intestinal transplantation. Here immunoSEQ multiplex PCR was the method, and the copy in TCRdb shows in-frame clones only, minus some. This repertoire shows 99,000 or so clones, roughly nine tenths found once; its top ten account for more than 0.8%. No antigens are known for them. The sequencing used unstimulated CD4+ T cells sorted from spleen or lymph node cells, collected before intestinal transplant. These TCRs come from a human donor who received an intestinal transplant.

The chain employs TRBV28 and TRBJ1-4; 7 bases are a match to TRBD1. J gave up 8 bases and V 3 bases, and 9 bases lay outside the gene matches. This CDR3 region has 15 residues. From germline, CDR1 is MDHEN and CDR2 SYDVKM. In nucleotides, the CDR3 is TGTGCCAGCAGTTTCGTGGACAGGACCAGCGAAAAACTGTTTTTT. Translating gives CASSFVDRTSEKLFF.

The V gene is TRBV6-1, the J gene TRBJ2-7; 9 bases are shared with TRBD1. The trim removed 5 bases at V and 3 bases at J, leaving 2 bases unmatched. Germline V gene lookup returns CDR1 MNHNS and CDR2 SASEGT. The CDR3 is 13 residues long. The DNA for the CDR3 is TGTGCCAGCAGTTGGGACAGGGACTACGAGCAGTACTTC. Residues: CASSWDRDYEQYF.

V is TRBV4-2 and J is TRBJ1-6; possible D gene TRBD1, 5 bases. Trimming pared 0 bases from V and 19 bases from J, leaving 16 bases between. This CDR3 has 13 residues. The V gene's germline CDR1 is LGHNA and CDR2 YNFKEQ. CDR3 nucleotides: TGTGCCAGCAGCCAAGATCGGCCAGGGCTTCTACACTTT. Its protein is CASSQDRPGLLHF.

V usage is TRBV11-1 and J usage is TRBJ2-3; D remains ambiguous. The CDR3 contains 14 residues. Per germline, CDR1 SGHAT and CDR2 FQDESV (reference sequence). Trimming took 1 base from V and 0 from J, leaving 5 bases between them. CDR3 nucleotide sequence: TGTGCCAGCAGCTTAGGTACTAGCACAGATACGCAGTATTTT. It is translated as CASSLGTSTDTQYF. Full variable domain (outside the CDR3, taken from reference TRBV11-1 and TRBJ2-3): EAEVAQSPRYKITEKSQAVAFWCDPISGHATLYWYRQILGQGPELLVQFQDESVVDDSQLPKDRFSAERLKGVDSTLKIQPAELGDSAMYLCASSLGTSTDTQYFGPGTRLTVL.

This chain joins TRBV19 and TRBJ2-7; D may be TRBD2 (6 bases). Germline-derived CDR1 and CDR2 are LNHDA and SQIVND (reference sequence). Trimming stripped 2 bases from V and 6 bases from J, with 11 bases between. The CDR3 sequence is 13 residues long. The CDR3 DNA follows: TGTGCCAGTAGTATACGCGGGATCGGCGAGCAGTACTTC. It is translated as CASSIRGIGEQYF.

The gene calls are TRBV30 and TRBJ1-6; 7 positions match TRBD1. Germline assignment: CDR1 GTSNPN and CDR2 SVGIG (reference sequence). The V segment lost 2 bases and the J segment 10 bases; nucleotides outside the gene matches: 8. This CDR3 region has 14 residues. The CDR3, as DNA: TGTGCCTGGAGTAAGGGGGCAAGTGGATCACCCCTCCACTTT. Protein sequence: CAWSKGASGSPLHF.

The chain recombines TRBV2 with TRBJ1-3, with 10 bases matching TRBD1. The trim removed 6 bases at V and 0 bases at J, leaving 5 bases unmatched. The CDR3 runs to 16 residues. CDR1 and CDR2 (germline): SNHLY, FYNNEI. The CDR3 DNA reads TGTGCCAGCAGATGGGACAGGGGAAACTCTGGAAACACCATATATTTT. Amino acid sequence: CASRWDRGNSGNTIYF. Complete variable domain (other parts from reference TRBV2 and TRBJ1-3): EPEVTQTPSHQVTQMGQEVILRCVPISNHLYFYWYRQILGQKVEFLVSFYNNEISEKSEIFDDQFSVERPDGSNFTLKIRSTKLEDSAMYFCASRWDRGNSGNTIYFGEGSWLTVV.

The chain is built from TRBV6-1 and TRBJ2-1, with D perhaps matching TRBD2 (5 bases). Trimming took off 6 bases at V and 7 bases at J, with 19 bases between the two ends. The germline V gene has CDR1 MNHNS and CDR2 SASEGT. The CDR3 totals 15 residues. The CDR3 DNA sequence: TGTGCCAGCAGACCACCGGGATCCCCTCGAAATGAGCAGTTCTTC. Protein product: CASRPPGSPRNEQFF.

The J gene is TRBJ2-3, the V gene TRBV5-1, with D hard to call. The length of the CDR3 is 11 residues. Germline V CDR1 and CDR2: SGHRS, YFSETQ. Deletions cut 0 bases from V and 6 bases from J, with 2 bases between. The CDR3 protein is CASSLDDTQYF. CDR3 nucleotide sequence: TGCGCCAGCAGCTTGGACGATACGCAGTATTTT.

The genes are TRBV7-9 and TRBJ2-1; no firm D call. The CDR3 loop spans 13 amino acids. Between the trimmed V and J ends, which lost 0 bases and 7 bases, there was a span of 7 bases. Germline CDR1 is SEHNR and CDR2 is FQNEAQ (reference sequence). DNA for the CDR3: TGTGCCAGCAGCTTAGCTGGTGGTAATGAGCAGTTCTTC. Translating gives CASSLAGGNEQFF.

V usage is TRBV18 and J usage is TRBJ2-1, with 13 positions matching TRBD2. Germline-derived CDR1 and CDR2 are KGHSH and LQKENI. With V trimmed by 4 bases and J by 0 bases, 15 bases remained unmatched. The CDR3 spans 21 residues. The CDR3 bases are TGTGCCAGCTCACTGATCGGACTAGCGGGAGCCCTCCCCCTCTCCTACAATGAGCAGTTCTTC. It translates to CASSLIGLAGALPLSYNEQFF. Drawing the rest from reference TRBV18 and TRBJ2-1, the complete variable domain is NAGVMQNPRHLVRRRGQEARLRCSPMKGHSHVYWYRQLPEEGLKFMVYLQKENIIDESGMPKERFSAEFPKEGPSILRIQQVVRGDSAAYFCASSLIGLAGALPLSYNEQFFGPGTRLTVL.

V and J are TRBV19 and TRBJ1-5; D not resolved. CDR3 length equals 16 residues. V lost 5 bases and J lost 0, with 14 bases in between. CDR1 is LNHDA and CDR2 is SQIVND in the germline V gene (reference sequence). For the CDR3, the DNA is TGTGCCAGTAGTCTATCTTCGGACGGTAGCAATCAGCCCCAGCATTTT. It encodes CASSLSSDGSNQPQHF.

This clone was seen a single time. CDR3 sequence reads: CASSPYGSNQPQHF. The CDR3 region has the DNA TGTGCCAGTAGCCCCTATGGGAGCAATCAGCCCCAGCATTTT. The V gene is TRBV19, the J gene TRBJ1-5; D is uncertain. V was pared by 6 bases and J by 1 base, with 10 bases between. There are 14 residues in the CDR3. CDR1 and CDR2 (germline): LNHDA, SQIVND (reference sequence). Full variable domain (remainder filled in from reference TRBV19 and TRBJ1-5): DGGITQSPKYLFRKEGQNVTLSCEQNLNHDAMYWYRQDPGQGLRLIYYSQIVNDFQKGDIAEGYSVSREKKESFPLTVTSAQKNPTAFYLCASSPYGSNQPQHFGDGTRLSIL.

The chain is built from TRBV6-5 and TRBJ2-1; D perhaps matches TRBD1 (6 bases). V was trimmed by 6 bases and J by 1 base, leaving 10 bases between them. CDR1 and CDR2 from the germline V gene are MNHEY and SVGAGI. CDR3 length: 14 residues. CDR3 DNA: TGTGCCAGCAGGATACAGGGATCCTACAATGAGCAGTTCTTC. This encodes CASRIQGSYNEQFF.

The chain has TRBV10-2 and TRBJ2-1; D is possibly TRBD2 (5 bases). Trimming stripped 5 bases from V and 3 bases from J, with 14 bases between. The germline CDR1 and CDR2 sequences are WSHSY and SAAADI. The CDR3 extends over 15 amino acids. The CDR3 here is CASSRRARYYNEQFF. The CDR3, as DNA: TGCGCCAGCAGTCGGCGGGCCCGATACTACAATGAGCAGTTCTTC.

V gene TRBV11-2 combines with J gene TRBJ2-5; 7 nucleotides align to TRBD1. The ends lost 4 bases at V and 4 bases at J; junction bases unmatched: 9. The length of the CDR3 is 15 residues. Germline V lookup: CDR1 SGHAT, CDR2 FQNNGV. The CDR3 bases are TGTGCCAGCAGCTGGGCGAGGGGGCCGGGAGAGACCCAGTACTTC. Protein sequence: CASSWARGPGETQYF.

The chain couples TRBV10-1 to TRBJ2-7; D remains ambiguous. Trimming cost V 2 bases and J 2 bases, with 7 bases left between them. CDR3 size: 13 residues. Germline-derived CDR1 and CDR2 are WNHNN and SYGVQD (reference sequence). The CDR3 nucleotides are TGCGCCAGCAGTGAGGGTCAGGCCTACGAGCAGTACTTC. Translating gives CASSEGQAYEQYF.

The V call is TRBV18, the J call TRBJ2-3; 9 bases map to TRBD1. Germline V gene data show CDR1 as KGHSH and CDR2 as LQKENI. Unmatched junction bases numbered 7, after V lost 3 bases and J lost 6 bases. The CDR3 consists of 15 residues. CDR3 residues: CASSPGQGPPDTQYF. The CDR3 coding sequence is TGTGCCAGCTCACCGGGACAGGGACCACCGGATACGCAGTATTTT.

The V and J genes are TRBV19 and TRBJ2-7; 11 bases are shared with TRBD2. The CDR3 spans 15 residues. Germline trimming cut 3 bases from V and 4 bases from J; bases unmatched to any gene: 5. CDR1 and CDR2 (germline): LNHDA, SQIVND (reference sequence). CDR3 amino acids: CASSITSGSWYEQYV. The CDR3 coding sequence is TGTGCCAGTAGTATTACTAGCGGGAGTTGGTACGAGCAGTACGTC.

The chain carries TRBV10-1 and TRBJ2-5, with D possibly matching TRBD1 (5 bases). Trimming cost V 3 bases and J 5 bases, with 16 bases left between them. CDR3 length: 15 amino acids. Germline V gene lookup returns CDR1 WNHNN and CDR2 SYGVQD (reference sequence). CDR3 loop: CASSDSTEPQETQYF. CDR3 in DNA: TGCGCCAGCAGTGATTCGACAGAACCCCAGGAGACCCAGTACTTC.

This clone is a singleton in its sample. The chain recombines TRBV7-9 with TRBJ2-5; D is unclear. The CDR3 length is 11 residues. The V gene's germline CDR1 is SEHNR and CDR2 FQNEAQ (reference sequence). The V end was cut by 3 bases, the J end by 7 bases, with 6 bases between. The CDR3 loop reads CASSLKGTQYF. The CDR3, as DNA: TGTGCCAGCAGCTTGAAGGGGACCCAGTACTTC.

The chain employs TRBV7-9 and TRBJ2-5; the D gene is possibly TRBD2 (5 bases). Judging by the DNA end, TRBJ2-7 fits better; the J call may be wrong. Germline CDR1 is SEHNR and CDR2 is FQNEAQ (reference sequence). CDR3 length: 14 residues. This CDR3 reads CASSLSGFSYEQYF. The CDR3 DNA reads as TGTGCCAGCAGCTTAAGCGGATTCTCCTACGAGCAGTACTTC.